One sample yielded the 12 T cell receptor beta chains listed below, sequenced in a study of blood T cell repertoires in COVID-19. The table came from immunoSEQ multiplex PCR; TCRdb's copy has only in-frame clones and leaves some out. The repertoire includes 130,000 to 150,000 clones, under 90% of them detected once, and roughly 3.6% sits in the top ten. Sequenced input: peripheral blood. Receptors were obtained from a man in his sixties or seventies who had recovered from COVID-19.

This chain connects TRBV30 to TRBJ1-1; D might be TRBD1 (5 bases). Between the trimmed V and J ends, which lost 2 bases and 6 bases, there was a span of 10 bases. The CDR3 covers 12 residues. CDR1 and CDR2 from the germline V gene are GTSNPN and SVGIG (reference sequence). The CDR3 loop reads CAWSRGIPEAFF. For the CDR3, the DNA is TGTGCCTGGAGTAGGGGAATCCCTGAAGCTTTCTTT.

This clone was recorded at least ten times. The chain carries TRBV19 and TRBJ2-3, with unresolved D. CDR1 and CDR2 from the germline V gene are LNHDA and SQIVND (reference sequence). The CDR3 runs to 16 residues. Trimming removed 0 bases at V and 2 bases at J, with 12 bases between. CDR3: CASSIDPRTYTDTQYF. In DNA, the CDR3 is TGTGCCAGTAGTATAGATCCGCGAACCTACACAGATACGCAGTATTTT. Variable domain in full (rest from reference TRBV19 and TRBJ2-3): DGGITQSPKYLFRKEGQNVTLSCEQNLNHDAMYWYRQDPGQGLRLIYYSQIVNDFQKGDIAEGYSVSREKKESFPLTVTSAQKNPTAFYLCASSIDPRTYTDTQYFGPGTRLTVL.

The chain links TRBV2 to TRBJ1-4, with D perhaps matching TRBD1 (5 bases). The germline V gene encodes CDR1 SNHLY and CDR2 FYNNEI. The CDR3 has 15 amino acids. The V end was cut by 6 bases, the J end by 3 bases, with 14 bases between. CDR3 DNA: TGTGCCAGCAGCCGCCCCGGGGGAGCTAATGAAAAACTGTTTTTT. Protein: CASSRPGGANEKLFF. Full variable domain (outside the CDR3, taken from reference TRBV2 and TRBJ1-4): EPEVTQTPSHQVTQMGQEVILRCVPISNHLYFYWYRQILGQKVEFLVSFYNNEISEKSEIFDDQFSVERPDGSNFTLKIRSTKLEDSAMYFCASSRPGGANEKLFFGSGTQLSVL.

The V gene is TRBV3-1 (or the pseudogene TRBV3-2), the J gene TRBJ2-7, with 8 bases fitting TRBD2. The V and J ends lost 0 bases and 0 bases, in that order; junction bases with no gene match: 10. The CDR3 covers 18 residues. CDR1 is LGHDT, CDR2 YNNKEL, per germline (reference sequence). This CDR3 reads CASSQDGTSGYLSYEQYF. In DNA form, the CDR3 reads TGTGCCAGCAGCCAAGATGGCACTAGCGGATACCTCTCCTACGAGCAGTACTTC.

DNA of the CDR3: TGTGCCAGCAGCTTCCGGGGTGATAGCAATCAGCCCCAGCATTTT. Its translation is CASSFRGDSNQPQHF. This chain connects TRBV11-2 to TRBJ1-5; D gene uncertain. V was cut by 3 bases and J by 0 bases, with 9 bases left in between. This CDR3 has 15 residues. Looked up from germline, CDR1 is SGHAT and CDR2 is FQNNGV.

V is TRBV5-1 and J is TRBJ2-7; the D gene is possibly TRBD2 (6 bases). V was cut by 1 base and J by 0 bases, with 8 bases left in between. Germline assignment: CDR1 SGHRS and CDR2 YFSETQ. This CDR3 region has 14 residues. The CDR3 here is CASSLSSVSYEQYF. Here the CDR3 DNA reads TGCGCCAGCAGCTTGTCTAGCGTCTCCTACGAGCAGTACTTC.

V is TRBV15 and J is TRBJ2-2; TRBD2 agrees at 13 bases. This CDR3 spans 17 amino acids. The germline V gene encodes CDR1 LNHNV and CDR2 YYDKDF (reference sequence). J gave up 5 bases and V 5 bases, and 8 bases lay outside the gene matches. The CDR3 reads CATSPREGLAGTGELFF. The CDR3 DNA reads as TGTGCCACCAGCCCCCGGGAGGGACTAGCGGGAACCGGGGAGCTGTTTTTT.

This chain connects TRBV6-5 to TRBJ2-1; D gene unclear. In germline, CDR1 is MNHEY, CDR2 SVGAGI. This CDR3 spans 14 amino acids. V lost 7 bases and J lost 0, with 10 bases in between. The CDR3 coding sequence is TGTGCCAGCACGCGGCGGAGCTCCTACAATGAGCAGTTCTTC. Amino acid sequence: CASTRRSSYNEQFF.

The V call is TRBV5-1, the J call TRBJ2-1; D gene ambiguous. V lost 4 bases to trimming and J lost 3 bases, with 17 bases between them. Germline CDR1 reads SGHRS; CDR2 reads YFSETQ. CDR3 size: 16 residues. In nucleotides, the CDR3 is TGCGCCAGCAGCCCCCCAGCTAGTGGGTTCTACAATGAGCAGTTCTTC. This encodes CASSPPASGFYNEQFF.

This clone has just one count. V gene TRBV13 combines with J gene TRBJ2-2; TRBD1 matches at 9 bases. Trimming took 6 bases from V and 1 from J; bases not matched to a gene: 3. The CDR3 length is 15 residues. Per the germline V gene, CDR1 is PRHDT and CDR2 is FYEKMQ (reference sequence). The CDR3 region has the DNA TGTGCCAGCAGATGGGGACAGGGGAACACCGGGGAGCTGTTTTTT. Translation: CASRWGQGNTGELFF.

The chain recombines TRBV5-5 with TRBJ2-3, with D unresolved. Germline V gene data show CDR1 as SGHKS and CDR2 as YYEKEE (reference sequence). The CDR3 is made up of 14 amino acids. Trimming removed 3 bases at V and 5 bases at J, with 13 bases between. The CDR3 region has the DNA TGTGCCAGCAGCTCCGAAAGTTACAGAGATACGCAGTATTTT. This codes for CASSSESYRDTQYF.

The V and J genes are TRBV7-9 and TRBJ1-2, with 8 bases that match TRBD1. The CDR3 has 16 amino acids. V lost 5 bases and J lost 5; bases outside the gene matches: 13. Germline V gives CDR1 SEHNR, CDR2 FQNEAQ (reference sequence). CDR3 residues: CASSVPLDRGQYGYTF. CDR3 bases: TGTGCCAGCAGCGTCCCTCTAGACAGGGGACAATATGGCTACACCTTC.